This T cell receptor (beta chain) was identified during a study of T cell changes during pregnancy in multiple sclerosis (dated by TCRdb to the late 2010s). Turning to the overall study: The study looked at changes in the T cell repertoire across pregnancy in women with multiple sclerosis.

This clone was seen a single time. No cognate antigen has been identified for it. No base quality values were provided; no much bigger clone lies one nucleotide off. Library creation used the immunoSEQ multiplex PCR assay. TCRdb re-hosts the immuneACCESS table, in-frame sequences only. Its copies lack some clones; in the studies checked, an unresolved V gene accounts for under half of them, and the cause for the rest is not known. Recorded for this sample are more than 65,000 clones; 90% to 95% of them occurred a single time. The top ten clones comprise around 1% of the sample. CDR1 KGHSY and CDR2 FQNENV were looked up in the germline V gene. The CDR3 spans 12 residues, from the cysteine through the phenylalanine. This entry keeps only the CDR3 DNA: 36 bases, framed from base 1. V is clipped by 1 base and J by 3 bases, and the sequence between their germline boundaries is 4 bases long.

The TCR originated in a female donor with multiple sclerosis, enrolled in a pregnancy study. Recombination connected TRBV16 to TRBJ2-7; the D gene cannot be named for sure. This specimen was peripheral blood, taken in the second trimester of pregnancy. The DNA sequence is as follows: TGTGCCAGCAGCCAATTAGTCTACGAGCAGTACTTC. Translated, it gives CASSQLVYEQYF.